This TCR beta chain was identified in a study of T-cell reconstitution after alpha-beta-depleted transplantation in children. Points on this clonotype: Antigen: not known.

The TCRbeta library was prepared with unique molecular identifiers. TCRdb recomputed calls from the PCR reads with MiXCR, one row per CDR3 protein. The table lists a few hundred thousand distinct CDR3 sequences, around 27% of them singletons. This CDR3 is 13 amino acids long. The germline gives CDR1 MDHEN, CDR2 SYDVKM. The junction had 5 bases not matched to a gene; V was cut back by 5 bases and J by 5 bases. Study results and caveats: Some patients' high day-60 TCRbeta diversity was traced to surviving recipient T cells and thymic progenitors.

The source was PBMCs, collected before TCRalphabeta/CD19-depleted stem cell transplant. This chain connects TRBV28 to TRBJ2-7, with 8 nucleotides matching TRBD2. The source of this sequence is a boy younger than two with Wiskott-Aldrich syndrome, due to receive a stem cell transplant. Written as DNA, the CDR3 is TGTGCCAGCAGTCAAAGCGGGAGCCACGAGCAGTACTTC. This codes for CASSQSGSHEQYF. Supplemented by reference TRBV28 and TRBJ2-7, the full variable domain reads DVKVTQSSRYLVKRTGEKVFLECVQDMDHENMFWYRQDPGLGLRLIYFSYDVKMKEKGDIPEGYSVSREKKERFSLILESASTNQTSMYLCASSQSGSHEQYFGPGTRLTVT.